This T cell receptor (beta chain) was documented in a study of T cells in Graves' hyperthyroidism and ophthalmopathy. The V end lost 4 bases, the J end lost 1 base, and 13 bases lay between the germline ends. There are 15 residues in the CDR3. CDR1 and CDR2 (germline): MGHRA, YSYEKL. Extraction of PBMCs used approximately 10 ml of fresh peripheral blood. As to this clonotype: Its specificity is unknown.

Amplification targeted TCR beta CDR3 regions from RNA transcripts. HTBI primers drove first-round RT-PCR of the TCR CDR3. TCRdb analysed the multiplex PCR reads with MiXCR anew, one entry per CDR3 protein. The sample has fewer than 450,000 distinct CDR3 sequences; approximately 17% are singletons. Study-wide points: Most thyroid-expanded clonotypes above 0.001 were also found in blood.

The J gene is TRBJ1-1, the V gene TRBV4-1; D remains ambiguous. What was sequenced was blood. The receptor comes from a woman aged 25 to 39 with Graves' hyperthyroidism that later progressed to Graves' ophthalmopathy. DNA of the CDR3: TGCGCCAGCAGCCCCCGGTGGCAGGAGAACACTGAAGCTTTCTTT. It is translated as CASSPRWQENTEAFF.